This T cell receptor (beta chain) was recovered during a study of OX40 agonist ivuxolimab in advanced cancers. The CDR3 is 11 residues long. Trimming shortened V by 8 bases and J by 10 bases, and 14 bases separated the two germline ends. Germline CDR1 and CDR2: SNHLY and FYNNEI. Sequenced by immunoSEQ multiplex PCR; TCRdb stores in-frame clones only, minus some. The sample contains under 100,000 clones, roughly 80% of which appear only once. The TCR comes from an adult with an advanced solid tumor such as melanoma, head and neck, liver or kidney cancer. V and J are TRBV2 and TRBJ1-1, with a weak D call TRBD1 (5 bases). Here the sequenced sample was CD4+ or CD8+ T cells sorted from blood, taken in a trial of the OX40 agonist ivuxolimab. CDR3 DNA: TGTGCCAGCCAATACGCAGGGCGAGCTTTCTTT. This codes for CASQYAGRAFF. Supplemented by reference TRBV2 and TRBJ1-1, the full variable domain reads EPEVTQTPSHQVTQMGQEVILRCVPISNHLYFYWYRQILGQKVEFLVSFYNNEISEKSEIFDDQFSVERPDGSNFTLKIRSTKLEDSAMYFCASQYAGRAFFGQGTRLTVV.